This entry lists 20 T cell receptor beta chains sequenced from one sample in a study of Graves' ophthalmopathy and Graves' hyperthyroidism. The TCR beta CDR3 regions underwent amplification from RNA transcripts. The workflow started with a first-round RT-PCR run with HTBI primers and then moved on to a second-round multiplex PCR. TCRdb ran MiXCR on the multiplex PCR reads and lists one entry per CDR3 protein. Of about 400,000 distinct CDR3 sequences listed, 15% to 17% were seen once; the top ten hold approximately 7%. Sequencing used peripheral blood. Every receptor here comes from a woman between 18 and 30 years old with stable Graves' hyperthyroidism.

The table lists this clonotype with many counts. This chain links TRBV7-9 with TRBJ1-6; 8 bases match TRBD1. Germline CDR1 is SEHNR and CDR2 is FQNEAQ (reference sequence). The CDR3 has 15 amino acids. The J segment lost 10 bases and the V segment lost 5 bases, leaving 10 bases of the junction unmatched. The CDR3 coding sequence is TGTGCCAGCAGCCCGTCAGGGGGCGAAAGATCACCCCTCCACTTT. This sequence encodes CASSPSGGERSPLHF.

This clonotype was seen ten or more times. The chain carries TRBV6-4 and TRBJ1-1; TRBD1 might be the D (6 bases). V lost 3 bases and J lost 1, with 9 bases in between. CDR1 MRHNA and CDR2 SNTAGT come from the germline V gene. The CDR3 runs to 14 residues. This CDR3 reads CASSDTDRNTEAFF. In DNA form, the CDR3 reads TGTGCCAGCAGTGATACGGACAGGAACACTGAAGCTTTCTTT.

This clonotype appeared many times. The V call is TRBV12-3 or TRBV12-4, the J call TRBJ2-5; 9 bases line up with TRBD2. The ends lost 3 bases at V and 1 base at J; junction bases unmatched: 6. The CDR3 loop spans 16 amino acids. CDR3 DNA: TGTGCCAGCAGTTTGGCAAGCGGGGGGATCCAAGAGACCCAGTACTTC. Amino acid sequence: CASSLASGGIQETQYF.

This clonotype was counted a few times. CDR3 protein: CASSRGTQSTNYGYTF. The CDR3 coding sequence is TGTGCCAGCAGTCGCGGGACCCAATCGACTAACTATGGCTACACCTTC. The rearrangement joins TRBV27 to TRBJ1-2, with D perhaps matching TRBD1 (5 bases). The CDR3 runs 16 residues. CDR1 is MNHEY, CDR2 SMNVEV, per germline (reference sequence). V was shortened by 5 bases and J by 0 bases, with 16 bases between the two germline ends.

This clonotype was counted at least ten times. This chain connects TRBV29-1 to TRBJ1-2, with D maybe TRBD1 (6 bases). V was trimmed by 2 bases and J by 8 bases, leaving 9 bases between them. Germline V gives CDR1 SQVTM, CDR2 ANQGSEA. This CDR3 has 11 amino acids. The CDR3 protein is CSVERGTGYTF. In nucleotides, the CDR3 is TGCAGCGTTGAAAGGGGGACGGGCTACACCTTC.

In its sample, this clonotype was seen many times. J is TRBJ2-7 and V is TRBV10-1, with a tentative D call TRBD1 (6 bases). V lost 8 bases and J 2 bases, leaving 19 bases between the germline ends. Germline V gene lookup returns CDR1 WNHNN and CDR2 SYGVQD (reference sequence). CDR3 length: 15 residues. The CDR3 region has the DNA TGCGCCAGCCCCCGGACAGAAAAATACACCTACGAGCAGTACTTC. The encoded protein is CASPRTEKYTYEQYF.

This clonotype was seen many times. The rearrangement uses TRBV7-9 and TRBJ2-1; 11 bases map to TRBD2. The CDR3 is 15 amino acids. The ends lost 6 bases at V and 7 bases at J; junction bases unmatched: 8. Germline-derived CDR1 and CDR2 are SEHNR and FQNEAQ (reference sequence). The CDR3 here is CASRTVAGGPNEQFF. The CDR3 DNA is TGTGCCAGCAGGACAGTAGCGGGGGGGCCGAATGAGCAGTTCTTC.

This clonotype appeared many times. The chain carries TRBV19 and TRBJ1-2; a possible D gene is TRBD1 (5 bases). The CDR3 length is 12 residues. The V and J ends lost 6 bases and 2 bases respectively, with 7 bases between them. Germline lookup yields CDR1 LNHDA and CDR2 SQIVND (reference sequence). CDR3 DNA: TGTGCCAGTAGGAGGGGAAACTATGGCTACACCTTC. It codes for CASRRGNYGYTF.

This clonotype was found a few times. The rearrangement uses TRBV2 and TRBJ1-6, with a tentative D call TRBD1 (6 bases). Germline CDR1 and CDR2: SNHLY and FYNNEI. The CDR3 totals 15 residues. V gave up 5 bases and J gave up 4 bases, with 12 bases separating them. CDR3 DNA: TGTGCCAGCAGTAAAAGGGGGGCTTATAATTCACCCCTCCACTTT. Its protein is CASSKRGAYNSPLHF.

This clonotype has ten or more counts. J is TRBJ1-2 and V is TRBV27; 9 positions match TRBD1. Trimming cost V 5 bases and J 3 bases; bases outside gene matches: 10. The CDR3 contains 16 residues. Germline V gives CDR1 MNHEY, CDR2 SMNVEV (reference sequence). The CDR3 reads CASSPGQGTNYYGYTF. The CDR3 nucleotides read TGTGCCAGCAGTCCGGGACAGGGAACGAATTACTATGGCTACACCTTC.

This clonotype was recorded at least ten times. This chain joins TRBV14 and TRBJ1-1, with D possibly TRBD1 on 6 matching bases. Deletions cut 11 bases from V and 5 bases from J, with 18 bases between. The CDR3 runs 13 residues. Germline V gene sequence: CDR1 SGHDN, CDR2 FVKESK. The CDR3 DNA sequence: TGTGCCGTTCAACAGGGCCCGGGGACTGAAGCTTTCTTT. This encodes CAVQQGPGTEAFF.

This clonotype has a handful of counts. This rearrangement joins TRBV19 to TRBJ2-5; no clear D. The germline V gene encodes CDR1 LNHDA and CDR2 SQIVND (reference sequence). With 6 bases removed from V and 2 bases from J, the gap between germline ends came to 13 bases. This CDR3 has 14 amino acids. As DNA, the CDR3 is TGTGCCAGTAGCCGACGTAGGCCTCAAGAGACCCAGTACTTC. It yields the protein CASSRRRPQETQYF.

This clonotype was observed once. V and J are TRBV7-3 and TRBJ2-5, with 9 bases fitting TRBD2. CDR3 length: 14 amino acids. The junction had 4 bases not matched to a gene; V was cut back by 6 bases and J by 2 bases. CDR1 and CDR2 from the germline V gene are SGHTA and FQGTGA. The CDR3 DNA reads as TGTGCCAGCAGAAAAACTAGCGGGCAAGAGACCCAGTACTTC. Its protein product is CASRKTSGQETQYF.

This clonotype was counted at least ten times. The gene calls are TRBV11-2 and TRBJ1-5; D not certain. From germline, CDR1 is SGHAT and CDR2 FQNNGV. The ends were cut back, 0 bases at V and 4 bases at J, with 4 bases in the middle. There are 13 residues in the CDR3. CDR3 DNA sequence: TGTGCCAGCAGCTTAGACAGGAATCAGCCCCAGCATTTT. Translation gives CASSLDRNQPQHF.

Ten or more counts support this clonotype. CDR3 protein: CASSFVRAGSNQPQHF. The CDR3 coding sequence is TGTGCCAGCAGTTTTGTCCGGGCTGGTAGCAATCAGCCCCAGCATTTT. The V and J genes are TRBV28 and TRBJ1-5; D call uncertain. V shed 3 bases and J shed 0 bases, with 12 bases lying between them. This CDR3 is built from 16 residues. Germline V gene lookup returns CDR1 MDHEN and CDR2 SYDVKM.

This sequence joins TRBV7-2 and TRBJ1-1; 7 positions agree with TRBD1. This CDR3 is 14 amino acids long. The V and J ends lost 8 bases and 3 bases, in that order; junction bases with no gene match: 9. Germline V lookup: CDR1 SGHTA, CDR2 FQGNSA. In DNA form, the CDR3 reads TGTGCCAGCGGTCTCCTGGACAGGTACACTGAAGCTTTCTTT. This codes for CASGLLDRYTEAFF.

In its sample, this clonotype was seen many times. At one of its ends the junction is not consistent with the germline gene, which may arise from a read error. The J gene is TRBJ2-4, the V gene TRBV7-8; 9 bases match TRBD2. Germline V gene sequence: CDR1 SGHVS, CDR2 FQNEAQ. CDR3 length: 16 residues. CDR3 sequence: CASSLVAGVAKNIKYF. CDR3 in DNA: TGTGCCAGCAGCTTAGTAGCGGGAGTAGCCAAAAACATTAAGTACTTC.

This clonotype was recorded at least ten times. The rearrangement joins TRBV4-1 to TRBJ2-5; 9 nucleotides line up with TRBD2. Looked up from germline, CDR1 is MGHRA and CDR2 is YSYEKL. After removal of 2 bases from V and 5 bases from J, the junction contained 6 bases not matched to a gene. The CDR3 length is 15 residues. The CDR3 sequence: CASSQIGLAGETQYF. In nucleotides, the CDR3 is TGCGCCAGCAGCCAAATCGGTCTAGCGGGGGAGACCCAGTACTTC.

V and J are TRBV6-1 and TRBJ1-2; D uncertain. CDR3 length: 11 amino acids. The germline V gene has CDR1 MNHNS and CDR2 SASEGT. V gave up 7 bases and J gave up 4 bases, with 7 bases separating them. CDR3 in amino acids: CASTQSYGYTF. The CDR3 DNA sequence: TGTGCCAGCACTCAGAGCTATGGCTACACCTTC.

There are many counts of this clonotype. The rearrangement links TRBV7-9 to TRBJ1-1; D is undetermined. This CDR3 is built from 13 residues. Germline V gene sequence: CDR1 SEHNR, CDR2 FQNEAQ (reference sequence). Trimming removed 5 bases from V and 7 bases from J, with 14 bases in between. The CDR3 sequence: CASSPDEGLEAFF. The CDR3, as DNA: TGTGCCAGCAGCCCCGACGAGGGCCTTGAAGCTTTCTTT. Full variable domain (rest looked up from reference TRBV7-9 and TRBJ1-1): DTGVSQNPRHKITKRGQNVTFRCDPISEHNRLYWYRQTLGQGPEFLTYFQNEAQLEKSRLLSDRFSAERPKGSFSTLEIQRTEQGDSAMYLCASSPDEGLEAFFGQGTRLTVV.